The next 20 T cell receptor beta chains were all read from a single sample in a study of read filtering for tumor transcriptome and immune sequencing. The library was built from roughly 400 ng RNA with molecular barcoded adaptors for alpha/delta and beta/gamma chains. TCRdb called the reads again in MiXCR, with one record for every CDR3 protein. The top ten hold about a sixth of the sample, which has tens of thousands of distinct CDR3 sequences, 20% to 25% seen once. The sample was a population of CD138-negative cells sorted from bone marrow. The receptors here all came from a donor older than 35 with multiple myeloma.

This clonotype showed up many times. This chain connects TRBV6-5 to TRBJ2-1; no firm D call. Germline V CDR1 and CDR2: MNHEY, SVGAGI. The CDR3 length is 17 residues. V was clipped by 0 bases and J by 0 bases, with 12 bases between them. CDR3 in amino acids: CASSYSNSPISYNEQFF. The CDR3 DNA is TGTGCCAGCAGTTACTCGAACAGCCCGATCTCCTACAATGAGCAGTTCTTC.

Ten or more counts support this clonotype. The rearrangement joins TRBV29-1 to TRBJ2-2, with 11 bases identical to TRBD2. CDR1 and CDR2 from the germline V gene are SQVTM and ANQGSEA. V was pared by 7 bases and J by 4 bases, with 5 bases of the junction left unmatched. The CDR3 covers 14 residues. The CDR3 loop reads CSARLAGRTGELFF. The CDR3 DNA follows: TGCAGCGCTAGACTAGCGGGGCGCACCGGGGAGCTGTTTTTT.

This clonotype has a count of ten or more. The rearrangement uses TRBV20-1 and TRBJ1-5; no firm D call. The germline CDR1 and CDR2 sequences are DFQATT and SNEGSKA (reference sequence). The CDR3 length is 15 residues. Trimming stripped 3 bases from V and 0 bases from J, with 12 bases between. The CDR3 sequence is CSASGGRGSNQPQHF. The CDR3 DNA reads TGCAGTGCTAGTGGCGGACGGGGTAGCAATCAGCCCCAGCATTTT.

In this sample, this clonotype is medium-sized (0.01 to 0.1%). The CDR3 DNA reads as TGTGCCAGCAGCCGGACTAGCTCGCCTACCTACGAGCAGTACTTC. It codes for CASSRTSSPTYEQYF. The V call is TRBV5-5, the J call TRBJ2-7; TRBD2 matches at 8 bases. The CDR3 length is 15 residues. Trimming at V came to 4 bases and at J to 2 bases, leaving 8 bases not matched to a gene. Germline CDR1 SGHKS, CDR2 YYEKEE (reference sequence).

J is TRBJ1-1 and V is TRBV9; D possibly corresponds to TRBD1 (5 bases). Germline V CDR1 and CDR2: SGDLS, YYNGEE. V was pared by 4 bases and J by 5 bases, with 18 bases between. The CDR3 totals 15 residues. CDR3 sequence: CASSSPARGLTEAFF. The CDR3 coding sequence is TGTGCCAGCAGCTCCCCGGCTCGGGGCCTGACTGAAGCTTTCTTT.

This clonotype has at least ten counts. The chain is built from TRBV29-1 and TRBJ2-3; 13 nucleotides align to TRBD2. V lost 2 bases, J lost 6 bases, and 5 bases stayed unmatched. CDR1 and CDR2 from the germline V gene are SQVTM and ANQGSEA. The CDR3 covers 15 residues. The CDR3 loop reads CSVERLAGGVDTQYF. The CDR3 DNA sequence: TGCAGCGTTGAAAGACTAGCGGGAGGCGTGGATACGCAGTATTTT.

The table lists this clonotype with many counts. The chain carries TRBV24-1 and TRBJ2-2; 8 bases match TRBD2. Germline CDR1 and CDR2: KGHDR and SFDVKD. Trimming removed 0 bases from V and 6 bases from J; junction bases left unmatched: 8. The length of the CDR3 is 17 residues. The CDR3 DNA reads TGTGCCACCAGTGATTTGAGGGCGGGAGGAATGTCCGGGGAGCTGTTTTTT. Its translation: CATSDLRAGGMSGELFF.

Concerning this clonotype: One junction end disagrees with the germline gene, perhaps due to a read error. J is TRBJ2-1 and V is TRBV4-1; D possibly uses TRBD1 or TRBD2 (5 bases each). The CDR3 consists of 17 residues. CDR1 and CDR2 from the germline V gene are MGHRA and YSYEKL. The CDR3 is CASSPRLAWDLYNDQFF. The CDR3 nucleotides read TGCGCCAGCAGCCCGCGGCTAGCCTGGGACCTATACAATGATCAGTTCTTC.

By its share, this clonotype is medium-sized (0.01 to 0.1%). This chain links TRBV18 with TRBJ2-7, with 12 bases that match TRBD2. The CDR3 sequence is 16 residues long. Per the germline V gene, CDR1 is KGHSH and CDR2 is LQKENI. The ends lost 3 bases at V and 3 bases at J; junction bases unmatched: 6. CDR3 residues: CASSPSGTSGLYEQYF. CDR3 sequence (DNA): TGTGCCAGCTCACCCTCCGGGACTAGCGGGCTCTACGAGCAGTACTTC.

In regard to this clonotype: Because the CDR3 is missing its conserved closing phenylalanine or tryptophan, this is likely a read error. Because the CDR3's place on the DNA is in doubt, the DNA is left out and the CDR3 is given as listed by TCRdb. This sequence joins TRBV29-1 and TRBJ1-1; TRBD1 reflects the table's D call only, with no check against the DNA. Germline V CDR1 and CDR2: SQVTM, ANQGSEA. Both ends counted, the CDR3 spans 10 residues. This CDR3 is CSVGGTEALL.

About this clonotype: A far bigger clonotype differs at one base, so this is likely a read error. The CDR3 ends on some other residue instead of the conserved phenylalanine or tryptophan, so this is likely a read error. V and J are TRBV7-9 and TRBJ2-7; the D is unclear. Trimming pared 4 bases from V and 0 bases from J, leaving 10 bases between. The CDR3 has 14 amino acids. The germline V gene has CDR1 SEHNR and CDR2 FQNEAQ (reference sequence). The CDR3 loop reads CASSSQASSYEQYS. In DNA, the CDR3 is TGTGCCAGCAGCTCCCAGGCCAGCTCCTACGAGCAGTACTCC.

This clonotype has at least ten counts. The CDR3 loop reads CASRRGETQYF. DNA of the CDR3: TGTGCCAGCAGGAGGGGAGAGACCCAGTACTTC. The genes are TRBV2 and TRBJ2-5; D assignment may be TRBD1 or TRBD2 (5 bases each). The CDR3 spans 11 residues. Germline CDR1 and CDR2: SNHLY and FYNNEI. V lost 6 bases, J lost 4 bases, and 6 bases lay in between.

This clonotype was seen ten or more times. This chain uses TRBV28 with TRBJ2-1, with D unclear. Germline CDR1 is MDHEN and CDR2 is SYDVKM. CDR3 length: 14 amino acids. V shed 3 bases and J shed 0 bases, with 6 bases lying between them. CDR3 amino acids: CASSLLSSYNEQFF. CDR3 nucleotides: TGTGCCAGCAGTTTGCTCAGCTCCTACAATGAGCAGTTCTTC. Filled out from reference TRBV28 and TRBJ2-1, the complete variable domain reads DVKVTQSSRYLVKRTGEKVFLECVQDMDHENMFWYRQDPGLGLRLIYFSYDVKMKEKGDIPEGYSVSREKKERFSLILESASTNQTSMYLCASSLLSSYNEQFFGPGTRLTVL.

This clonotype was recorded at least ten times. The chain uses TRBV6-6 and TRBJ2-7, with no clear D. CDR1 and CDR2 (germline): MNHNY, SVGAGI (reference sequence). Deletions cut 0 bases from V and 2 bases from J, with 14 bases between. The CDR3 sequence is 16 residues long. Here the CDR3 reads CASSYSVGSIAYEQYF. In nucleotides, the CDR3 is TGTGCCAGCAGTTACTCAGTCGGATCGATAGCCTACGAGCAGTACTTC.

This clonotype was counted many times. J is TRBJ2-5 and V is TRBV5-1; 7 bases are a match to TRBD2. CDR3 length equals 15 residues. Germline assignment: CDR1 SGHRS and CDR2 YFSETQ. V dropped 4 bases and J dropped 1; count of bases not matched to a gene: 7. The CDR3 region has the DNA TGCGCCAGCAGCGGGAGGGGCTCTTCCCAAGAGACCCAGTACTTC. Translated, it gives CASSGRGSSQETQYF.

This clonotype showed up many times. CDR3 in amino acids: CSVERLAGGVGTQYF. The CDR3 DNA reads as TGCAGCGTTGAAAGACTAGCGGGAGGCGTGGGTACGCAGTATTTT. V and J are TRBV29-1 and TRBJ2-3, with 13 bases fitting TRBD2. Germline CDR1 reads SQVTM; CDR2 reads ANQGSEA. CDR3 length equals 15 residues. J lost 8 bases, V lost 2 bases, and 7 bases had no gene match.

The chain is built from TRBV2 and TRBJ2-1; TRBD1 aligns across 12 bases. Germline V gene data show CDR1 as SNHLY and CDR2 as FYNNEI. Trimming at V came to 10 bases and at J to 9 bases, leaving 13 bases not matched to a gene. CDR3 length: 15 residues. The CDR3 loop reads CAIERSGQGAFEQFF. In DNA, the CDR3 is TGTGCCATAGAAAGATCGGGACAGGGGGCGTTTGAGCAGTTCTTC.

This clonotype was observed many times. The CDR3 coding sequence is TGTGCCTGGAGGATGGGCCCCGGGGAGCTGTTTTTT. It translates to CAWRMGPGELFF. The V call is TRBV30, the J call TRBJ2-2, with no clear D. V was shortened by 3 bases and J by 6 bases, with 8 bases between the two germline ends. Germline V gene data show CDR1 as GTSNPN and CDR2 as SVGIG (reference sequence). There are 12 residues in the CDR3.

Notes on this clonotype: It differs at one base from a far larger clone, so likely a read error. This sequence joins TRBV6-5 and TRBJ2-1; D gene ambiguous. Looked up from germline, CDR1 is MNHEY and CDR2 is SVGAGI. V shed 6 bases and J shed 3 bases, with 12 bases lying between them. The CDR3 is made up of 14 amino acids. The CDR3 bases are TGTGCCAGCAGAGAACGGGCAATCTACAATGAGCAGTTCTTC. Translation gives CASRERAIYNEQFF.

Note on this clonotype: With a much larger clone just one base away, this may be a read error. The chain has TRBV7-9 and TRBJ1-1; a weak D match, TRBD1 (5 bases). The CDR3 spans 14 residues. Germline loops: CDR1 SEHNR, CDR2 FQNEAQ (reference sequence). CDR3 loop: CAGSLGPGGRGAFF. The CDR3 coding sequence is TGTGCCGGCAGCTTAGGTCCGGGGGGGAGAGGAGCTTTCTTT.